This entry concerns a single T cell receptor beta chain. This clonotype was recorded a few times. Its antigen target is currently unknown. Per-nucleotide qualities are absent, and no much larger clonotype sits a single base away. These data originate in a study of early T cells in non-severe SARS-CoV-2 infection (dated by TCRdb to about 2021). With respect to the entire study: Bulk RNA from unsorted whole blood was used for TCR sequencing, so alpha and beta chains could not be paired. What the study reported, not specific to this receptor: Matching against VDJdb was skewed toward anti-spike CD8 responses, likely underestimated virus-specific expansions, and missed private and CD4 specificities.

CDR1 SGHAT and CDR2 FQNNGV are derived from the germline V gene. Including the terminal cysteine and phenylalanine, the CDR3 comprises 13 residues. Just CDR3 DNA is preserved here, 39 bases in frame from base 1. V lost 1 base and J lost 4 bases; the stretch between them is 5 bases long. A case-control design nested within a healthcare worker cohort in London, UK, was used, with weekly nasopharyngeal swab PCR tests and blood sampling performed. Healthcare workers were enrolled in the week of the UK lockdown, from 23 to 31 March 2020, and were followed every week for up to 16 weeks. The library was generated by 5' RACE. Sequencing took place on a NextSeq 500. To correct for sequencing error and PCR bias, the TCR library protocol tagged individual cDNA molecules with unique molecular identifiers. Both TCR alpha and beta chains were sequenced, and tight co-correlation was observed between alpha and beta sequence abundances in each sample. The study's processing was this. Decombinator V4 was used to annotate TCR sequences for V gene, J gene and CDR3. Expanded TCRs were defined as changing significantly between any two time points under a Poisson model with p below 0.0001. TCR abundances were normalised to the total number of TCRs sequenced per sample and were expressed as counts per million. MAIT TCRs were defined by TRAV1-2 paired with TRAJ12, TRAJ20 or TRAJ33, and iNKT TCRs by TRAV10 paired with TRAJ18. A search of VDJdb, accessed on 1 November 2021, was run for TCRs annotated to CMV, EBV and SARS-CoV-2, with TCRs annotated for multiple antigens excluded. TCRdb reprocessing: public reads trimmed at Q25 with fastp, clones called with MiXCR, in-frame beta chains kept. Each CDR3 protein appears once, grouped with its most common genes and DNA. TCRdb's processing, not the authors' own work, is the source of the V and J calls. The sample yields 85,000 to 100,000 distinct CDR3 sequences; roughly 9.6% were counted once. The ten largest clonotypes hold around 4.8% of the sample.

The chain uses TRBV11-2 and TRBJ1-5, with the D gene uncertain. The clonotype was recovered from an adult who was a healthcare worker with PCR-confirmed SARS-CoV-2 infection or an uninfected control (not recorded which). The specimen comprised whole blood, sampled at baseline. This receptor has the CDR3 CASSLGQNQPQHF. The nucleotides are TGTGCCAGCAGCTTAGGGCAAAATCAGCCCCAGCATTTT.